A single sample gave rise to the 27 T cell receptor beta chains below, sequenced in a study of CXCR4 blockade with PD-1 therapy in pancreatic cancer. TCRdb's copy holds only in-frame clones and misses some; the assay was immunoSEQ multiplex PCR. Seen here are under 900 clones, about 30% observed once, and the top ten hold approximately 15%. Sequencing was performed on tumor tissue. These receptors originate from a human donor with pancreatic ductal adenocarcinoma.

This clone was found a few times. The CDR3 protein is CASGLVGRNEQFF. In DNA, the CDR3 is TGTGCTAGTGGTTTGGTTGGGAGGAATGAGCAGTTCTTC. The chain joins TRBV12-5 to TRBJ2-1, with D possibly being TRBD2 (6 bases). The V gene's germline CDR1 is LGHNT and CDR2 FRNRAP. CDR3 length: 13 amino acids. Trimming took off 0 bases at V and 7 bases at J, with 7 bases between the two ends. Full variable domain (remainder filled in from reference TRBV12-5 and TRBJ2-1): DARVTQTPRHKVTEMGQEVTMRCQPILGHNTVFWYRQTMMQGLELLAYFRNRAPLDDSGMPKDRFSAEMPDATLATLKIQPSEPRDSAVYFCASGLVGRNEQFFGPGTRLTVL.

CDR3 amino acids: CASSVGDRVEGETQYF. For the CDR3, the DNA is TGTGCCAGCAGCGTAGGGGACAGGGTGGAGGGGGAGACCCAGTACTTC. The chain is built from TRBV9 and TRBJ2-5, with 9 positions matching TRBD1. CDR3 length equals 16 residues. Germline V gene data show CDR1 as SGDLS and CDR2 as YYNGEE. V trimming: 0 bases; J trimming: 5 bases; junction bases outside the gene matches: 8.

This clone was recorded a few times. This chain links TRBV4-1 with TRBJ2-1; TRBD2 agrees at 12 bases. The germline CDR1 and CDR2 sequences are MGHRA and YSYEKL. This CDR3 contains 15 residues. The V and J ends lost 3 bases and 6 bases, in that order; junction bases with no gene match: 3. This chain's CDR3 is CASSQTSGGRNEQFF. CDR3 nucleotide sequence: TGCGCCAGCAGCCAGACTAGCGGGGGCCGCAATGAGCAGTTCTTC.

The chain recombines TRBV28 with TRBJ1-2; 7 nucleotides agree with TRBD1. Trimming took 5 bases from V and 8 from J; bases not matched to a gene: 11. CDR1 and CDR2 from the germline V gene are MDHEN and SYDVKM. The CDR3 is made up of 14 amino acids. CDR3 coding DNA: TGTGCCAGCAGTGGCGGACAGGCGTCTTGGGGCTACACCTTC. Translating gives CASSGGQASWGYTF.

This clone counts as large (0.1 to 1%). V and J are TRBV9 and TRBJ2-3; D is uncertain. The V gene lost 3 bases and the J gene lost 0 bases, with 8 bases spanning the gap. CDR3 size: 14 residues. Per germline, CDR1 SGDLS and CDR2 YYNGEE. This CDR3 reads CASSDGSSTDTQYF. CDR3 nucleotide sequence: TGTGCCAGCAGCGACGGCTCTAGCACAGATACGCAGTATTTT.

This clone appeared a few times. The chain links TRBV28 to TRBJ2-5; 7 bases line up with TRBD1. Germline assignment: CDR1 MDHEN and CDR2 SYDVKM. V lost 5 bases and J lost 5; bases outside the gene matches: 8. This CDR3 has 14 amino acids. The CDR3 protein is CASSLLQGTETQYF. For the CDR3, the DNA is TGTGCCAGCAGTCTTTTACAGGGGACGGAGACCCAGTACTTC.

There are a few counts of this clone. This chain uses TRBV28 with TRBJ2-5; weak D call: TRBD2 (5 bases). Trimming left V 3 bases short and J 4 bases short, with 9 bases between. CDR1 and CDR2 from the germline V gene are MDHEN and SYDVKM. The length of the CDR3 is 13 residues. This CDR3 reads CASSFGILETQYF. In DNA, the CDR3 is TGTGCCAGCAGTTTCGGGATTTTAGAGACCCAGTACTTC.

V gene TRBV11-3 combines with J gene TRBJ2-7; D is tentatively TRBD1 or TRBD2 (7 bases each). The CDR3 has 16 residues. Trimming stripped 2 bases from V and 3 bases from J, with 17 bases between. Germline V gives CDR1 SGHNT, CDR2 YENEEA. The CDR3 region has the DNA TGTGCCAGCAGCTTATCCTCAGCGGGACAGAACTACGAGCAGTACTTC. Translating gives CASSLSSAGQNYEQYF.

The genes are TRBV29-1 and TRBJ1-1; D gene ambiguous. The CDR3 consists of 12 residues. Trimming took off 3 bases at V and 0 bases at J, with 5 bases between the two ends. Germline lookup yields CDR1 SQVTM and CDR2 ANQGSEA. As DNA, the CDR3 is TGCAGCGTTGACTATATGAACACTGAAGCTTTCTTT. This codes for CSVDYMNTEAFF.

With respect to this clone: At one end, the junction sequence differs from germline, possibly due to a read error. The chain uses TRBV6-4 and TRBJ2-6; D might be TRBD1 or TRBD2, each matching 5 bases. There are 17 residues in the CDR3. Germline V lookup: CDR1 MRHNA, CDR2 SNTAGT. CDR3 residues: CASSYSRSANGANVLTF. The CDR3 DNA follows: TGTGCCAGCAGTTACTCGAGGAGTGCTAACGGGGCTAACGTCCTGACTTTC.

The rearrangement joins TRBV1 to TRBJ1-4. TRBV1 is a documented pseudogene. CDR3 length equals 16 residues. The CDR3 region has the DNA TGCGCCAGCAGCCAAGCTCGAGGGTTAACTAATGAAAAACTGTTTTTT. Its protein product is CASSQARGLTNEKLFF.

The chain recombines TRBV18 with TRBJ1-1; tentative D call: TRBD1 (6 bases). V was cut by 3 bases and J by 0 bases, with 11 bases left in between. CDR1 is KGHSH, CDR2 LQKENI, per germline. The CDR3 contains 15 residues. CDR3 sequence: CASSPRTEMNTEAFF. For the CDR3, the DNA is TGTGCCAGCTCACCGCGGACAGAGATGAACACTGAAGCTTTCTTT. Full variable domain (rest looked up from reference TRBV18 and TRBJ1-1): NAGVMQNPRHLVRRRGQEARLRCSPMKGHSHVYWYRQLPEEGLKFMVYLQKENIIDESGMPKERFSAEFPKEGPSILRIQQVVRGDSAAYFCASSPRTEMNTEAFFGQGTRLTVV.

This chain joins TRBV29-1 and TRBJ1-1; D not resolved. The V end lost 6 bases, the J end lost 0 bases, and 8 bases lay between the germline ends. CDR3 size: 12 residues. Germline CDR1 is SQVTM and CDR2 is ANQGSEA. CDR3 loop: CSVGYMNTEAFF. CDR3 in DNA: TGCAGCGTCGGCTATATGAACACTGAAGCTTTCTTT.

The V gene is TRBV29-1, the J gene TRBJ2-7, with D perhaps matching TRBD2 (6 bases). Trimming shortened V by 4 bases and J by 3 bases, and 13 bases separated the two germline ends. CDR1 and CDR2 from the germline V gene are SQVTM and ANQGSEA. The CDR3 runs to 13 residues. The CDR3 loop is CSVGPGDNYEQYF. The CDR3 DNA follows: TGCAGCGTTGGGCCGGGGGATAACTACGAGCAGTACTTC.

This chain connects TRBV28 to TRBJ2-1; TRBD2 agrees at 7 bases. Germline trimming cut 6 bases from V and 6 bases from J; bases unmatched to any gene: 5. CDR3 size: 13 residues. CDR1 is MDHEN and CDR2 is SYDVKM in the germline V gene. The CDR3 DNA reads TGTGCCAGCAGCCCTGCTAGCGGCAATGAGCAGTTCTTC. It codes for CASSPASGNEQFF.

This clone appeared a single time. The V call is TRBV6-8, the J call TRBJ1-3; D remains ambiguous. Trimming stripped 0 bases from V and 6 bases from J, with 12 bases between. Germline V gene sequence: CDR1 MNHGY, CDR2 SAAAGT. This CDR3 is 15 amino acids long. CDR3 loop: CASSYSPGSENTIYF. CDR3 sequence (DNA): TGTGCCAGCAGTTACTCGCCGGGTAGTGAAAACACCATATATTTT.

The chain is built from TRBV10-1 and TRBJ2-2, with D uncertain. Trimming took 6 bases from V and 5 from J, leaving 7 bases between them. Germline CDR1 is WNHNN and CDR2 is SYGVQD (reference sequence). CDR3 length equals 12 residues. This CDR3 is CASRLGTGELFF. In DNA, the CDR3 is TGCGCCAGCAGGCTAGGAACCGGGGAGCTGTTTTTT.

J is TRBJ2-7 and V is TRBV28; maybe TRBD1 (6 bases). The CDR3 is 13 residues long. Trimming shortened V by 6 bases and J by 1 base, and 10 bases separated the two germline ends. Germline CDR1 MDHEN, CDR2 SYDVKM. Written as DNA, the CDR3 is TGTGCCAGCAGCCTCACAGGGTCCTACGAGCAGTACTTC. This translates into CASSLTGSYEQYF.

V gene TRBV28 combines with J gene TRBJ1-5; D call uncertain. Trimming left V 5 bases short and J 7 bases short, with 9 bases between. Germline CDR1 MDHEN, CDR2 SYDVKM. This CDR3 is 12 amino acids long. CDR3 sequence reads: CASSLDIQPQHF. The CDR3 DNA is TGTGCCAGCAGTCTAGACATACAGCCCCAGCATTTT.

The CDR3 protein is CASSPTGTVYGYTF. The CDR3 DNA sequence: TGCGCCAGCAGCCCCACCGGGACGGTCTATGGCTACACCTTC. This chain uses TRBV4-1 with TRBJ1-2; possibly TRBD1 for D (5 bases). The germline CDR1 and CDR2 sequences are MGHRA and YSYEKL. The CDR3 covers 14 residues. V shed 4 bases and J shed 4 bases, with 13 bases lying between them.

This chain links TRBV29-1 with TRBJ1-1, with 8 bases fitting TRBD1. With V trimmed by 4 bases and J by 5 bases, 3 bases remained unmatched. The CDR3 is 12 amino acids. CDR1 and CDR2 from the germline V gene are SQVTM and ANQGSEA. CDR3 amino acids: CSVGRQGTEAFF. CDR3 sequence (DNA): TGCAGCGTTGGAAGACAGGGGACTGAAGCTTTCTTT.

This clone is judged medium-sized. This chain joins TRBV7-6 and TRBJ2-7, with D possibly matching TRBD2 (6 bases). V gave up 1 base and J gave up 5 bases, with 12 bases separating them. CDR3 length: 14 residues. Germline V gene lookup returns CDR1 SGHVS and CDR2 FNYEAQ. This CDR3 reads CASSLGGIQNEQYF. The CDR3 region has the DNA TGTGCCAGCAGCTTAGGCGGGATCCAGAACGAGCAGTACTTC.

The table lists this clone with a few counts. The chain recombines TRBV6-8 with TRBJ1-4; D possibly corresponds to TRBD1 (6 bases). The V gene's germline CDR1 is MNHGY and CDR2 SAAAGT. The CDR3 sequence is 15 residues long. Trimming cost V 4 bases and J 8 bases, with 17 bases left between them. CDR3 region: CASSSPTQGGEKLFF. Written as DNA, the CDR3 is TGTGCCAGCAGTTCCCCGACACAGGGTGGGGAAAAACTGTTTTTT.

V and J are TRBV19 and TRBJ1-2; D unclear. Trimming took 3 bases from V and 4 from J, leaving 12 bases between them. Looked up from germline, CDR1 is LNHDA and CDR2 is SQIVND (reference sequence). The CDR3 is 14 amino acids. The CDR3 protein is CASSIYGEGYGYTF. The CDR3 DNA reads TGTGCCAGTAGTATCTACGGGGAGGGCTATGGCTACACCTTC. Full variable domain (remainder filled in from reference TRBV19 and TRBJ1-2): DGGITQSPKYLFRKEGQNVTLSCEQNLNHDAMYWYRQDPGQGLRLIYYSQIVNDFQKGDIAEGYSVSREKKESFPLTVTSAQKNPTAFYLCASSIYGEGYGYTFGSGTRLTVV.

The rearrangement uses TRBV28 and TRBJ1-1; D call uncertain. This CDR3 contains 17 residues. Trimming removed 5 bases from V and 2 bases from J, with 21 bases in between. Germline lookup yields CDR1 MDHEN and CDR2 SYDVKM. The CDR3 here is CASSQYRSGSQNTEAFF. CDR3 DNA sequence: TGTGCCAGCAGTCAGTATCGGAGTGGGAGTCAAAACACTGAAGCTTTCTTT.

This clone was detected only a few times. CDR3 nucleotide sequence: TGTGCCAGCAGTGAAGCGGCCAGGGCATACGAAAAACTGTTTTTT. It specifies CASSEAARAYEKLFF. The J gene is TRBJ1-4, the V gene TRBV6-1, with a possible D match to TRBD1 (5 bases). This CDR3 has 15 residues. The germline V and J ends were trimmed by 0 bases and 8 bases, with 13 bases remaining between them. Germline V gene data show CDR1 as MNHNS and CDR2 as SASEGT.

The CDR3 is CATSRGGGWGEETQYF. As DNA, the CDR3 is TGTGCCACCAGCAGAGGGGGGGGATGGGGTGAAGAGACCCAGTACTTC. The chain recombines TRBV15 with TRBJ2-5; TRBD2 matches at 7 bases. The CDR3 extends over 16 amino acids. Germline-derived CDR1 and CDR2 are LNHNV and YYDKDF (reference sequence). After removal of 1 base from V and 3 bases from J, the junction contained 8 bases not matched to a gene.